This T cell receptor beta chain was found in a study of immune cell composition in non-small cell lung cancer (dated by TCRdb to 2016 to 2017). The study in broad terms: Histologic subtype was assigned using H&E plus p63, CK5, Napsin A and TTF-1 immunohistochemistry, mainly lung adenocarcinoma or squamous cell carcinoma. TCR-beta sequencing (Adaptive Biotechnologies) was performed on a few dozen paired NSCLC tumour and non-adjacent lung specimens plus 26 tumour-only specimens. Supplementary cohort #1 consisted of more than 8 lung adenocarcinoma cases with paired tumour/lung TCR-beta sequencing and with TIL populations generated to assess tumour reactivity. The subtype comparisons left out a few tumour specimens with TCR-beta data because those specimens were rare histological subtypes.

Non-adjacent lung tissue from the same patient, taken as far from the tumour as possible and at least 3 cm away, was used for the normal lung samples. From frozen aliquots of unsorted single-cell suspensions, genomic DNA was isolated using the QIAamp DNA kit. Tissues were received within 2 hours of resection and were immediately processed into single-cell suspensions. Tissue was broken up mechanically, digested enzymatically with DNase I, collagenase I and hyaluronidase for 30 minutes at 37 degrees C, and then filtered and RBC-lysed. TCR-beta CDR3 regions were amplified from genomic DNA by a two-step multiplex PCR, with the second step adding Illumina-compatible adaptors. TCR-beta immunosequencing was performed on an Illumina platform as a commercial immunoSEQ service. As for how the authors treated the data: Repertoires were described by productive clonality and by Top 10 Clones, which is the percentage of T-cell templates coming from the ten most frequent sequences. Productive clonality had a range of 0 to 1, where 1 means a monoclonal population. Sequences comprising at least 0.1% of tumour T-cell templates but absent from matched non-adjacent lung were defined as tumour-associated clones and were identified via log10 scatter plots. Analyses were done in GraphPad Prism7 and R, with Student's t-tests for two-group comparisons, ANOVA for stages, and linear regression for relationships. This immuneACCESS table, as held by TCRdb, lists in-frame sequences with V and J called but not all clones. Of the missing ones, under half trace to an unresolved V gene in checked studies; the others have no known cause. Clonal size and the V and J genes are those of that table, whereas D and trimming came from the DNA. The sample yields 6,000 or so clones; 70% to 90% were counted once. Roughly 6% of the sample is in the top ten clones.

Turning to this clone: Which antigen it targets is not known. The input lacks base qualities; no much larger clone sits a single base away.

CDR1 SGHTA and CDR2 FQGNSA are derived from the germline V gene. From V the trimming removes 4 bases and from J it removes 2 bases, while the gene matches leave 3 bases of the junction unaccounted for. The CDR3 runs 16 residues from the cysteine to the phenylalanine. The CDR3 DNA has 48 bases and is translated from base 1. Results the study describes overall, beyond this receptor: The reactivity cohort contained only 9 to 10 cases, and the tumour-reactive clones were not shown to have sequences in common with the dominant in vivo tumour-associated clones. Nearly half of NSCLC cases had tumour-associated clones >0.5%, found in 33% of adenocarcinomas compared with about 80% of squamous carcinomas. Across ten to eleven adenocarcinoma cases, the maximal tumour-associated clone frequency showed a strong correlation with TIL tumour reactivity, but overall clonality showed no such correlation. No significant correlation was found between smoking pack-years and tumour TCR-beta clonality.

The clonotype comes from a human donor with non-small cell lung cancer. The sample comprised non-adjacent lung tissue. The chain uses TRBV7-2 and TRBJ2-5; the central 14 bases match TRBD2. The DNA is TGTGCCAGCAGCTCCGGACTAGCGGGAGGTCAAGAGACCCAGTACTTC. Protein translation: CASSSGLAGGQETQYF.